A single sample is the source of the 32 T cell receptor beta chains below, sequenced in a study of blood T cell repertoires in COVID-19. Produced via immunoSEQ multiplex PCR; TCRdb's table is partial and in-frame only. The table has 70,000 to 75,000 clones, 90% seen once; the top ten hold roughly 5%. What was sequenced was peripheral blood. Receptors were obtained from a woman under 30 with acute or convalescent COVID-19.

The chain has TRBV29-1 and TRBJ2-3, with D possibly being TRBD1 (6 bases). The CDR3 has 14 residues. The germline V gene has CDR1 SQVTM and CDR2 ANQGSEA. V shed 4 bases and J shed 2 bases, with 13 bases lying between them. The CDR3 coding sequence is TGCAGCGTTGGGGGACAAGTATCCACAGATACGCAGTATTTT. It codes for CSVGGQVSTDTQYF.

This chain links TRBV6-1 with TRBJ2-7, with TRBD1 matching over 8 bases. The germline CDR1 and CDR2 sequences are MNHNS and SASEGT. With V trimmed by 1 base and J by 3 bases, 2 bases remained unmatched. The CDR3 sequence is 14 residues long. CDR3 sequence (DNA): TGTGCCAGCAGTGAAGGTGGACAGGGCTACGAGCAGTACTTC. It encodes CASSEGGQGYEQYF.

This clone was counted once. The chain has TRBV5-1 and TRBJ2-7; D possibly corresponds to TRBD1 (6 bases). Germline V lookup: CDR1 SGHRS, CDR2 YFSETQ. This CDR3 contains 15 residues. V dropped 4 bases and J dropped 4 bases, with 18 bases sitting between them. The CDR3 here is CASSEQGLGAYEQYF. In nucleotides, the CDR3 is TGCGCCAGCAGCGAGCAAGGGCTGGGGGCTTACGAGCAGTACTTC.

The chain couples TRBV12-3 or TRBV12-4 to TRBJ2-3; TRBD1 is a possible D gene (6 bases). This CDR3 region has 13 residues. The V gene lost 5 bases and the J gene lost 8 bases, with 14 bases spanning the gap. CDR3 loop: CASSTTGFATQYF. The CDR3 coding sequence is TGTGCCAGCAGTACCACAGGGTTCGCTACGCAGTATTTT.

V gene TRBV30 combines with J gene TRBJ2-7; maybe TRBD1 (6 bases). The CDR3 length is 11 residues. CDR1 is GTSNPN and CDR2 is SVGIG in the germline V gene (reference sequence). The germline V and J ends were trimmed by 3 bases and 11 bases, with 14 bases remaining between them. For the CDR3, the DNA is TGTGCCTGGAGCGGACAGTTTGAGAAGTACTTC. The encoded protein is CAWSGQFEKYF.

The chain carries TRBV11-2 and TRBJ1-2; D not resolved. Germline loops: CDR1 SGHAT, CDR2 FQNNGV. V gave up 5 bases and J gave up 0 bases, with 10 bases separating them. This CDR3 has 14 residues. CDR3 nucleotide sequence: TGTGCCAGCAGCGCAGGTCCTACTAACTATGGCTACACCTTC. Its translation is CASSAGPTNYGYTF.

This clone was counted once. The genes are TRBV11-2 and TRBJ1-1; 10 bases align to TRBD1. The length of the CDR3 is 15 residues. The V gene end was trimmed by 1 base and the J gene end by 3 bases; junction bases not matched to a gene: 2. The germline V gene has CDR1 SGHAT and CDR2 FQNNGV. CDR3 coding DNA: TGTGCCAGCAGCTTAGGACAGGGGGCGGACACTGAAGCTTTCTTT. Translating gives CASSLGQGADTEAFF. Combining the CDR3 with reference TRBV11-2 and TRBJ1-1 gives the whole variable domain EAGVAQSPRYKIIEKRQSVAFWCNPISGHATLYWYQQILGQGPKLLIQFQNNGVVDDSQLPKDRFSAERLKGVDSTLKIQPAKLEDSAVYLCASSLGQGADTEAFFGQGTRLTVV.

The gene calls are TRBV19 and TRBJ1-6; weak D call: TRBD1 (5 bases). V was pared by 3 bases and J by 10 bases, with 10 bases between. The CDR3 has 13 residues. CDR1 and CDR2 (germline): LNHDA, SQIVND (reference sequence). The CDR3 DNA reads TGTGCCAGTAGTATGGGGCTTTACTCACCCCTCCACTTT. Protein: CASSMGLYSPLHF.

The chain combines TRBV7-2 with TRBJ2-3; tentatively, D is TRBD1 (5 bases). The CDR3 spans 16 residues. Trimming pared 6 bases from V and 4 bases from J, leaving 20 bases between. Germline CDR1 and CDR2: SGHTA and FQGNSA. DNA for the CDR3: TGTGCCAGCAGTCGATTACCCACGACAGCCTCAGATACGCAGTATTTT. Encoded protein: CASSRLPTTASDTQYF. Supplemented by reference TRBV7-2 and TRBJ2-3, the full variable domain reads GAGVSQSPSNKVTEKGKDVELRCDPISGHTALYWYRQSLGQGLEFLIYFQGNSAPDKSGLPSDRFSAERTGGSVSTLTIQRTQQEDSAVYLCASSRLPTTASDTQYFGPGTRLTVL.

The chain carries TRBV27 and TRBJ1-2, with TRBD1 matching 11 bases. V shed 3 bases, J shed 6 bases, and the junction held 0 bases outside the gene matches. Germline assignment: CDR1 MNHEY and CDR2 SMNVEV (reference sequence). This CDR3 is 13 amino acids long. The CDR3 region is CASSLGQGDGYTF. CDR3 DNA sequence: TGTGCCAGCAGTTTGGGACAGGGGGATGGCTACACCTTC.

CDR3 nucleotides: TGTGCCAGCTCACCACTGTCAGGCACAGATACGCAGTATTTT. Translated: CASSPLSGTDTQYF. The chain is built from TRBV18 and TRBJ2-3; D uncertain. Trimming cost V 1 base and J 1 base, with 6 bases left between them. The CDR3 has 14 residues. Germline V gene sequence: CDR1 KGHSH, CDR2 LQKENI.

The chain carries TRBV10-2 and TRBJ1-1, with D possibly TRBD1 on 5 matching bases. CDR1 is WSHSY, CDR2 SAAADI, per germline. V lost 3 bases and J lost 0, with 11 bases in between. CDR3 length: 15 residues. CDR3 protein: CASSDWRQLNTEAFF. CDR3 in DNA: TGCGCCAGCAGTGATTGGCGACAGTTGAACACTGAAGCTTTCTTT.

J is TRBJ1-3 and V is TRBV28; TRBD1 is a possible D gene (6 bases). The ends were cut back, 6 bases at V and 0 bases at J, with 18 bases in the middle. The germline V gene encodes CDR1 MDHEN and CDR2 SYDVKM. The CDR3 length is 17 residues. The CDR3 DNA follows: TGTGCCAGCAGCGAGCCGACAGGACGGGGCTCTGGAAACACCATATATTTT. Translating gives CASSEPTGRGSGNTIYF.

The chain joins TRBV19 to TRBJ1-2; 10 bases agree with TRBD1. The V segment lost 3 bases and the J segment 4 bases; nucleotides outside the gene matches: 11. The CDR3 has 17 residues. Germline V lookup: CDR1 LNHDA, CDR2 SQIVND (reference sequence). CDR3 sequence: CASSIIIRDRGLYGYTF. The CDR3 DNA reads TGTGCCAGTAGTATTATAATCCGGGACAGGGGACTCTATGGCTACACCTTC.

This sequence joins TRBV30 and TRBJ2-2, with 10 bases fitting TRBD2. The V segment lost 5 bases and the J segment 4 bases; nucleotides outside the gene matches: 1. Germline V CDR1 and CDR2: GTSNPN, SVGIG (reference sequence). The CDR3 extends over 13 amino acids. CDR3 sequence: CAWLAGVTGELFF. The CDR3, as DNA: TGTGCCTGGCTAGCGGGGGTCACCGGGGAGCTGTTTTTT.

The J gene is TRBJ1-1, the V gene TRBV18; weak D call: TRBD1 (5 bases). The germline CDR1 and CDR2 sequences are KGHSH and LQKENI. CDR3 length: 15 amino acids. Trimming cost V 4 bases and J 0 bases, with 12 bases left between them. CDR3 in DNA: TGTGCCAGCTCACATAAACAGGTCATGAACACTGAAGCTTTCTTT. Amino acid sequence: CASSHKQVMNTEAFF. The entire variable domain, with the rest obtained from reference TRBV18 and TRBJ1-1, is as follows: NAGVMQNPRHLVRRRGQEARLRCSPMKGHSHVYWYRQLPEEGLKFMVYLQKENIIDESGMPKERFSAEFPKEGPSILRIQQVVRGDSAAYFCASSHKQVMNTEAFFGQGTRLTVV.

The chain links TRBV5-6 to TRBJ2-7, with 9 nucleotides matching TRBD2. The CDR3 contains 16 residues. V trimming: 1 base; J trimming: 2 bases; junction bases outside the gene matches: 7. Germline CDR1 and CDR2: SGHDT and YYEEEE. CDR3 sequence (DNA): TGTGCCAGCAGCTTGAGGTCAGCGGGAGGTCCCTACGAGCAGTACTTC. It specifies CASSLRSAGGPYEQYF.

This chain joins TRBV21-1 and TRBJ1-1; TRBD1 reflects the table's D call only, with no check against the DNA. TRBV21-1 is reported as a pseudogene. CDR3 length: 15 residues. The CDR3 here is CASSTGQSLNTEAFF. DNA of the CDR3: TGTGCCAGCAGCACCGGACAGTCCCTTAACACTGAAGCTTTCTTT.

The chain employs TRBV11-1 and TRBJ2-1, with a weak D call TRBD2 (5 bases). V was cut by 4 bases and J by 0 bases, with 13 bases left in between. Looked up from germline, CDR1 is SGHAT and CDR2 is FQDESV (reference sequence). The CDR3 runs 16 residues. The CDR3 loop is CASSSFLANSYNEQFF. The CDR3 DNA reads TGTGCCAGCAGCTCCTTTTTAGCGAACTCCTACAATGAGCAGTTCTTC.

This chain links TRBV19 with TRBJ1-4; TRBD1 might be the D (5 bases). The ends were cut back, 9 bases at V and 2 bases at J, with 10 bases in the middle. The CDR3 is 13 amino acids. Germline loops: CDR1 LNHDA, CDR2 SQIVND (reference sequence). CDR3 sequence: CARAGRTNEKLFF. The CDR3 region has the DNA TGTGCCAGAGCAGGGAGGACTAATGAAAAACTGTTTTTT. The entire variable domain, with the rest obtained from reference TRBV19 and TRBJ1-4, is as follows: DGGITQSPKYLFRKEGQNVTLSCEQNLNHDAMYWYRQDPGQGLRLIYYSQIVNDFQKGDIAEGYSVSREKKESFPLTVTSAQKNPTAFYLCARAGRTNEKLFFGSGTQLSVL.

The gene calls are TRBV6-6 and TRBJ1-6; D call uncertain. Trimming shortened V by 0 bases and J by 10 bases, and 10 bases separated the two germline ends. CDR1 is MNHNY, CDR2 SVGAGI, per germline (reference sequence). The CDR3 consists of 14 residues. The CDR3 here is CASSYSREESPLHF. The CDR3 nucleotides are TGTGCCAGCAGTTACTCGAGGGAGGAATCACCCCTCCACTTT.

The chain combines TRBV7-2 with TRBJ1-6, with D uncertain. The CDR3 has 16 residues. Trimming cost V 5 bases and J 2 bases, with 13 bases left between them. Germline V gene lookup returns CDR1 SGHTA and CDR2 FQGNSA. CDR3 nucleotides: TGTGCCAGCAGCCCTTTTGGACTGACCTATAATTCACCCCTCCACTTT. Translated, it gives CASSPFGLTYNSPLHF.

The V gene is TRBV30, the J gene TRBJ1-1; 9 nucleotides align to TRBD1. In germline, CDR1 is GTSNPN, CDR2 SVGIG (reference sequence). The V segment lost 3 bases and the J segment 5 bases; nucleotides outside the gene matches: 7. The CDR3 sequence is 14 residues long. CDR3 coding DNA: TGTGCCTGGAGGATAGGGACAGGGAAAACTGAAGCTTTCTTT. Translated, it gives CAWRIGTGKTEAFF.

This chain uses TRBV6-1 with TRBJ1-5; 8 positions agree with TRBD1. Unmatched junction bases numbered 9, after V lost 4 bases and J lost 4 bases. CDR1 and CDR2 (germline): MNHNS, SASEGT. This CDR3 spans 16 amino acids. The CDR3 bases are TGTGCCAGCAGTGTAAGGCCGGGACAGGTAAATCAGCCCCAGCATTTT. Its translation is CASSVRPGQVNQPQHF.

The count of this clone is one. This specimen includes other DNA sequences encoding the same CDR3. The V and J genes are TRBV2 and TRBJ1-1; 8 positions match TRBD1. CDR1 SNHLY and CDR2 FYNNEI come from the germline V gene. The J segment lost 0 bases and the V segment lost 5 bases, leaving 2 bases of the junction unmatched. CDR3 size: 14 residues. Written as DNA, the CDR3 is TGTGCCAGCAGTTTGGACAGGGTGAACACTGAAGCTTTCTTT. This sequence encodes CASSLDRVNTEAFF.

The chain combines TRBV4-3 with TRBJ1-4; perhaps TRBD1 as D (5 bases). The CDR3 covers 14 residues. CDR1 is LGHNA, CDR2 YSLEER, per germline. The V and J ends lost 0 bases and 11 bases respectively, with 13 bases between them. The DNA for the CDR3 is TGCGCCAGCAGCCAAGACCAGGGTCTCGGGAAACTGTTTTTT. Translation: CASSQDQGLGKLFF.

The chain is built from TRBV21-1 and TRBJ1-5; TRBD1 is the table's D call and was not checked against the DNA. TRBV21-1 is a recognized pseudogene. The CDR3 contains 15 residues. The CDR3 sequence is CASSPQGRNRQPQHF. The CDR3 DNA reads as TGTGCCAGCAGCCCCCAGGGTCGCAACCGTCAGCCCCAGCATTTT.

The V gene is TRBV30, the J gene TRBJ1-5, with 10 bases lining up with TRBD1. Per the germline V gene, CDR1 is GTSNPN and CDR2 is SVGIG (reference sequence). Trimming at V came to 2 bases and at J to 5 bases, leaving 9 bases not matched to a gene. This CDR3 has 16 residues. CDR3 DNA: TGTGCCTGGAGTATCGGGACAGGGGTTCGCCATCAGCCCCAGCATTTT. This translates into CAWSIGTGVRHQPQHF.

The V and J genes are TRBV9 and TRBJ1-1; D gene ambiguous. V lost 4 bases to trimming and J lost 2 bases, with 9 bases between them. Germline V gene sequence: CDR1 SGDLS, CDR2 YYNGEE. The CDR3 is 13 residues long. The CDR3 region is CASSPQINTEAFF. In DNA, the CDR3 is TGTGCCAGCAGCCCCCAAATTAACACTGAAGCTTTCTTT.

The V gene is TRBV25-1, the J gene TRBJ1-2, with 9 nucleotides matching TRBD1. Losses at the gene ends were 3 bases for V and 8 bases for J; bases not matched to a gene: 4. This CDR3 region has 13 residues. Germline CDR1 and CDR2: MGHDK and SYGVNS. The CDR3 DNA reads as TGTGCCAGCAGTGAGAGGGGACAGGGAGGCTACACCTTC. This translates into CASSERGQGGYTF.

The V call is TRBV19, the J call TRBJ2-1; TRBD2 matches at 12 bases. This CDR3 spans 13 amino acids. V trimming: 8 bases; J trimming: 4 bases; junction bases outside the gene matches: 0. Germline lookup yields CDR1 LNHDA and CDR2 SQIVND (reference sequence). CDR3 sequence: CASGLAGYNEQFF. As DNA, the CDR3 is TGTGCCAGTGGACTAGCGGGGTACAATGAGCAGTTCTTC.

This clone was seen just once. The V and J genes are TRBV4-1 and TRBJ2-2; 12 bases align to TRBD2. Germline V gene data show CDR1 as MGHRA and CDR2 as YSYEKL. The CDR3 runs 17 residues. V dropped 1 base and J dropped 4; count of bases not matched to a gene: 4. The CDR3 bases are TGCGCCAGCAGCCAAGGACTACTAGCGGGGGGCACCGGGGAGCTGTTTTTT. Its translation is CASSQGLLAGGTGELFF.